These T cell receptor gamma chains were read from a single sample in a study of Vδ1+ human thymocytes. TCRdb made new clone calls on the multiplex PCR reads using CATT. In the table there are approximately 8,700 gamma-chain clones, less than 70% of which are singletons. The source material was Vdelta1+ gamma-delta thymocytes from the thymus. The origin of the receptors is a girl under three years old who had congenital heart surgery. CDR3s include the opening cysteine and the closing phenylalanine or tryptophan. The order of the fields is J gene, V gene, clone size, CDR3 protein, CDR3 DNA. Only some rows state a clone size, as once, few, many or a class for expanded clones.

TRGJ1/TRGJ2,TRGV4,few,CATWDGLGYKKLF,TGTGCCACCTGGGATGGGCTAGGGTATAAGAAACTCTTT
TRGJ1/TRGJ2,TRGV4,NA,CATWDGPTLFENYYYKKLF,TGTGCCACCTGGGATGGGCCCACTCTCTTTGAAAATTATTATTATAAGAAACTCTTT
TRGJ1/TRGJ2,TRGV9,NA,CALWEVHDYYKKLF,TGTGCCTTGTGGGAGGTGCACGATTATTATAAGAAACTCTTT
TRGJ1/TRGJ2,TRGV9,few,CALWEVHKKLF,TGTGCCTTGTGGGAGGTGCACAAGAAACTCTTT
TRGJ1/TRGJ2,TRGV3,NA,CATWDRHILVGKKLF,TGTGCCACCTGGGACAGGCATATCTTAGTTGGAAAGAAACTCTTT
TRGJ1/TRGJ2,TRGV9,few,CALWDANYYKKLF,TGTGCCTTGTGGGACGCAAATTATTATAAGAAACTCTTT
TRGJ1/TRGJ2,TRGV2,NA,CATWDGPMYYKKLF,TGTGCCACCTGGGACGGGCCGATGTATTATAAGAAACTCTTT
TRGJ1/TRGJ2,TRGV4,few,CATVQRRGGYYKKLF,TGTGCCACCGTACAACGCCGAGGGGGATATTATAAGAAACTCTTT
TRGJP,TRGV9,few,CALWELQELGKKIKVF,TGTGCCTTGTGGGAGCTGCAAGAGTTGGGCAAAAAAATCAAGGTATTT
TRGJ1/TRGJ2,TRGV9,few,CALWELGYKKLF,TGTGCCTTGTGGGAGCTGGGGTATAAGAAACTCTTT
TRGJ1/TRGJ2,TRGV9,NA,CALWEELNYYKKLF,TGTGCCTTGTGGGAGGAACTGAATTATTATAAGAAACTCTTT
TRGJP2,TRGV5,few,CATWVPHRLSSDWIKTF,TGTGCCACCTGGGTTCCCCACCGTTTAAGTAGTGATTGGATCAAGACGTTT
TRGJP,TRGV4,NA,CATWDAPLGKKIKVF,TGTGCCACCTGGGATGCGCCGTTGGGCAAAAAAATCAAGGTATTT
TRGJ1/TRGJ2,TRGV2,medium-sized,CATWDGLYKKLF,TGTGCCACCTGGGACGGGCTTTATAAGAAACTCTTT
TRGJ1/TRGJ2,TRGV4,few,CATWDGPNNYYKKLF,TGTGCCACCTGGGATGGGCCCAACAATTATTATAAGAAACTCTTT
TRGJ1/TRGJ2,TRGV5,few,CATWDRGKLF,TGTGCCACCTGGGACAGGGGGAAACTCTTT
TRGJ1/TRGJ2,TRGV4,NA,CATWDRVYYKKLF,TGTGCCACCTGGGATCGGGTCTATTATAAGAAACTCTTT
TRGJ1/TRGJ2,TRGV3,NA,CTTWDERHYKKLF,TGTACCACCTGGGACGAGCGTCATTATAAGAAACTCTTT
TRGJ1/TRGJ2,TRGV2,NA,CATWDGPDYYKILF,TGTGCCACCTGGGACGGGCCGGATTATTATAAGATACTCTTT
TRGJ1/TRGJ2,TRGV9,NA,CALWEVRDYKKLF,TGTGCCTTGTGGGAGGTGAGGGATTATAAGAAACTCTTT
TRGJP2,TRGV8,few,CATWDPDWIKTF,TGTGCCACCTGGGATCCTGATTGGATCAAGACGTTT
TRGJ1/TRGJ2,TRGV8,NA,CATWKKNYYKKLF,TGTGCCACCTGGAAGAAGAATTATTATAAGAAACTCTTT
TRGJP2,TRGV3,few,CAAWVDSSDWIKTF,TGTGCCGCCTGGGTCGATAGTAGTGATTGGATCAAGACGTTT
TRGJ1/TRGJ2,TRGV3,few,CATWDGPKYKKLF,TGTGCCACCTGGGACGGTCCAAAGTATAAGAAACTCTTT
TRGJ1/TRGJ2,TRGV3,few,CATWDRVSRKLF,TGTGCCACCTGGGACAGGGTGAGCCGGAAACTCTTT
TRGJ1/TRGJ2,TRGV4,NA,CATTLPDYKKLF,TGTGCCACCACCCTGCCGGATTATAAGAAACTCTTT
TRGJ1/TRGJ2,TRGV9,NA,CALWEPHHYKKLF,TGTGCCTTGTGGGAGCCTCACCATTATAAGAAACTCTTT
TRGJ1/TRGJ2,TRGV9,NA,CASYANDYYKKLF,TGTGCCTCCTACGCCAATGATTATTATAAGAAACTCTTT
TRGJ1/TRGJ2,TRGV4,few,CATWDGYKKLF,TGTGCCACCTGGGATGGCTATAAGAAACTCTTT
TRGJ1/TRGJ2,TRGV2,few,CATWDGAYKKLF,TGTGCCACCTGGGACGGGGCGTATAAGAAACTCTTT
TRGJ1/TRGJ2,TRGV9,NA,CALWESGSDYKKLF,TGTGCCTTGTGGGAGTCCGGTAGTGATTATAAGAAACTCTTT
TRGJ1/TRGJ2,TRGV3,few,CATWDRPFSYKKLF,TGTGCCACCTGGGACAGGCCGTTTAGTTATAAGAAACTCTTT
TRGJ1/TRGJ2,TRGV9,few,CALWEVRGVHKKLF,TGTGCCTTGTGGGAGGTGCGAGGTGTCCATAAGAAACTCTTT
TRGJP2,TRGV2,NA,CATWDACDWIKTF,TGTGCCACCTGGGACGCCTGTGATTGGATCAAGACGTTT
TRGJ1/TRGJ2,TRGV9,NA,CALWEGYYNNLF,TGTGCCTTGTGGGAGGGTTATTATAACAATCTCTTT
TRGJ1/TRGJ2,TRGV9,NA,CALWESYYKKLF,TGTGCCTTGTGGGAGTCTTATTATAAGAAACTCTTT
TRGJP2,TRGV4,NA,CATWDDGDWIKTF,TGTGCCACCTGGGATGATGGTGATTGGATCAAGACGTTT
TRGJ1/TRGJ2,TRGV2,NA,CAAWDGPRAYKKLF,TGTGCCGCCTGGGACGGGCCCAGGGCTTATAAGAAACTCTTT
TRGJP2,TRGV3,NA,CATWDRPSSDWIKTF,TGTGCCACCTGGGACAGGCCTAGTAGTGATTGGATCAAGACGTTT
TRGJP2,TRGV3,NA,CATWDSHDWIKTF,TGTGCCACCTGGGACAGCCATGATTGGATCAAGACGTTT
TRGJ1/TRGJ2,TRGV4,NA,CATWDWPKKLF,TGTGCCACCTGGGATTGGCCCAAGAAACTCTTT
TRGJ1/TRGJ2,TRGV4,few,CATWYSYYKKLF,TGTGCCACCTGGTATTCTTATTATAAGAAACTCTTT
TRGJ1/TRGJ2,TRGV9,NA,CALWEVHRYKKLF,TGTGCCTTGTGGGAGGTGCACCGTTATAAGAAACTCTTT
TRGJ1/TRGJ2,TRGV9,few,CALWERYKKLF,TGTGCCTTGTGGGAGCGTTATAAGAAGCTCTTT
TRGJ1/TRGJ2,TRGV9,few,CALWEPQGDRYKKLF,TGTGCCTTGTGGGAGCCCCAAGGAGATCGTTATAAGAAACTCTTT
TRGJ1/TRGJ2,TRGV3,few,CATWDGVYKKLF,TGTGCCACCTGGGATGGTGTTTATAAGAAACTCTTT
TRGJ1/TRGJ2,TRGV4,few,CATWDLYDKKLF,TGTGCCACCTGGGATCTATATGATAAGAAACTCTTT
TRGJ1/TRGJ2,TRGV8,few,CATWDKDYYKKLF,TGTGCCACCTGGGATAAGGATTATTATAAGAAACTCTTT